Detailed here is one T cell receptor (beta chain). The antigen is not known. CDR1 and CDR2 from the germline V gene are DFQATT and SNEGSKA (reference sequence). After removal of 0 bases from V and 7 bases from J, the junction contained 9 bases not matched to a gene. The CDR3 consists of 15 residues. The data originate from a study of identical twins. Study-wide results and limits: Memory repertoires showed no such pattern, whereas abundant cord blood beta clonotypes carried fewer insertions. Modeled out-of-frame TCR alpha sharing in monozygotic twins fell below observed levels.

TCRdb analysed the 5' RACE reads with MiXCR anew, one entry per CDR3 protein. The table records hundreds of thousands of distinct CDR3 sequences, about 20% of them present only once. A further study also used this sample, focusing on T cells expressing NK-cell markers.

Input material: PBMCs. The rearrangement joins TRBV20-1 to TRBJ2-1, with 7 nucleotides matching TRBD2. This clonotype was sampled from a woman between 18 and 29 years old in good health. Here the CDR3 reads CSARDYRRERNEQFF. In DNA form, the CDR3 reads TGCAGTGCTAGAGATTATCGGCGGGAGCGTAATGAGCAGTTCTTC.